One and the same sample provided the 26 T cell receptor beta chains below, sequenced in a study of blood T cell repertoires in COVID-19. Sequencing used immunoSEQ multiplex PCR; TCRdb keeps in-frame clones, though not all of them. Among more than 200,000 clones, 65% to 85% were seen once, and the ten largest hold around 4.7%. The source material was PBMCs or T cells enriched from blood (not recorded which). Source of these receptors: a man aged 25 to 45 with acute COVID-19.

The V and J genes are TRBV2 and TRBJ1-6, with D perhaps matching TRBD1 (5 bases). The CDR3 length is 14 residues. With 5 bases removed from V and 5 bases from J, the gap between germline ends came to 10 bases. Germline V gene sequence: CDR1 SNHLY, CDR2 FYNNEI. CDR3 nucleotide sequence: TGTGCCAGCAGTCACGGACAAAATAATTCACCCCTCCACTTT. It translates to CASSHGQNNSPLHF.

This sequence joins TRBV2 and TRBJ1-5; unclear D gene. This CDR3 region has 15 residues. Germline assignment: CDR1 SNHLY and CDR2 FYNNEI. With 4 bases removed from V and 4 bases from J, the gap between germline ends came to 14 bases. Written as DNA, the CDR3 is TGTGCCAGCAGTGGGCTTGGAGCGGGGAATCAGCCCCAGCATTTT. It encodes CASSGLGAGNQPQHF.

This chain uses TRBV30 with TRBJ1-5; the match to TRBD1 covers 7 bases. This CDR3 comprises 15 residues. Trimming at V came to 2 bases and at J to 0 bases, leaving 4 bases not matched to a gene. The germline gives CDR1 GTSNPN, CDR2 SVGIG (reference sequence). The CDR3 loop is CAWSRGTDSNQPQHF. The CDR3 region has the DNA TGTGCCTGGAGTCGGGGGACAGATAGCAATCAGCCCCAGCATTTT.

The V gene is TRBV3-1 (or the pseudogene TRBV3-2), the J gene TRBJ1-1; D perhaps matches TRBD1 (6 bases). CDR3 length: 14 amino acids. CDR1 is LGHDT and CDR2 is YNNKEL in the germline V gene (reference sequence). V dropped 4 bases and J dropped 7 bases, with 16 bases sitting between them. DNA for the CDR3: TGTGCCAGCAGCCCTTCGACAGGACACAGTGAAGCTTTCTTT. Encoded protein: CASSPSTGHSEAFF.

The V and J genes are TRBV3-1 (or the pseudogene TRBV3-2) and TRBJ2-7; 10 bases match TRBD2. CDR1 is LGHDT and CDR2 is YNNKEL in the germline V gene (reference sequence). The CDR3 loop spans 14 amino acids. Germline trimming cut 4 bases from V and 3 bases from J; bases unmatched to any gene: 3. The CDR3 reads CASSPSGGIYEQYF. DNA of the CDR3: TGTGCCAGCAGCCCTAGCGGGGGAATCTACGAGCAGTACTTC.

The chain has TRBV15 and TRBJ1-2; D perhaps matches TRBD1 (6 bases). The germline gives CDR1 LNHNV, CDR2 YYDKDF (reference sequence). Between the trimmed V and J ends, which lost 1 base and 0 bases, there was a span of 9 bases. The CDR3 totals 15 residues. The CDR3 DNA reads as TGTGCCACCAGCAGAGCGGCAGGGGCTAACTATGGCTACACCTTC. This translates into CATSRAAGANYGYTF.

CDR3 sequence (DNA): TGTGCCAGCAGTCCCGGGACTAGCGGGGGGGCTGGCGGGGAGCTGTTTTTT. This encodes CASSPGTSGGAGGELFF. This rearrangement joins TRBV27 to TRBJ2-2; 16 bases line up with TRBD2. Germline V gene sequence: CDR1 MNHEY, CDR2 SMNVEV (reference sequence). The CDR3 covers 17 residues. J was trimmed by 7 bases and V by 5 bases; bases with no gene match: 7.

The chain carries TRBV6-5 and TRBJ2-2, with D perhaps matching TRBD2 (7 bases). Deletions cut 2 bases from V and 10 bases from J, with 14 bases between. The CDR3 spans 14 residues. Germline assignment: CDR1 MNHEY and CDR2 SVGAGI. The CDR3 protein is CASSYEAGAMELFF. CDR3 DNA sequence: TGTGCCAGCAGTTACGAGGCGGGGGCGATGGAGCTGTTTTTT.

The gene calls are TRBV18 and TRBJ2-6; D gene unclear. The V end was cut by 0 bases, the J end by 5 bases, with 5 bases between. There are 14 residues in the CDR3. CDR1 is KGHSH and CDR2 is LQKENI in the germline V gene. The CDR3 DNA reads as TGTGCCAGCTCACCACCTGCGCGGGCCAACGTCCTGACTTTC. This codes for CASSPPARANVLTF.

The chain joins TRBV14 to TRBJ2-5; no definite D call. CDR1 is SGHDN and CDR2 is FVKESK in the germline V gene. The CDR3 consists of 14 residues. V was shortened by 0 bases and J by 0 bases, with 5 bases between the two germline ends. The CDR3 bases are TGTGCCAGCAGCCAAGACAGGTACCAAGAGACCCAGTACTTC. It codes for CASSQDRYQETQYF.

The chain combines TRBV3-1 (or the pseudogene TRBV3-2) with TRBJ2-3; 11 nucleotides align to TRBD2. This CDR3 is 20 amino acids long. Germline CDR1 and CDR2: LGHDT and YNNKEL (reference sequence). The V gene end was trimmed by 3 bases and the J gene end by 6 bases; junction bases not matched to a gene: 20. Written as DNA, the CDR3 is TGTGCCAGCAGCCATGGACTACCGGGACTAGCGGTGCTCGGAGGGGATACGCAGTATTTT. Amino acids: CASSHGLPGLAVLGGDTQYF.

V is TRBV12-3 or TRBV12-4 and J is TRBJ1-1; D gene ambiguous. The V end was cut by 8 bases, the J end by 4 bases, with 14 bases between. The CDR3 totals 13 residues. The CDR3 DNA sequence: TGTGCCAGCCTGGGGTTTGGGAGCACTGAAGCTTTCTTT. Its protein product is CASLGFGSTEAFF.

V usage is TRBV2 and J usage is TRBJ1-2; tentative D call: TRBD1 (6 bases). CDR1 SNHLY and CDR2 FYNNEI come from the germline V gene. V lost 5 bases and J lost 3, with 10 bases in between. CDR3 length: 13 residues. CDR3 in amino acids: CASSPQGHYGYTF. The DNA for the CDR3 is TGTGCCAGCAGTCCCCAGGGGCACTATGGCTACACCTTC. The full variable domain, its missing parts supplied by reference TRBV2 and TRBJ1-2, is EPEVTQTPSHQVTQMGQEVILRCVPISNHLYFYWYRQILGQKVEFLVSFYNNEISEKSEIFDDQFSVERPDGSNFTLKIRSTKLEDSAMYFCASSPQGHYGYTFGSGTRLTVV.

CDR3 protein: CASTRGAFEQYF. The CDR3 coding sequence is TGTGCCAGCACCCGGGGGGCATTCGAGCAGTACTTC. The chain recombines TRBV7-2 with TRBJ2-7, with D perhaps TRBD2 (7 bases). Germline CDR1 reads SGHTA; CDR2 reads FQGNSA. V dropped 7 bases and J dropped 6 bases, with 13 bases sitting between them. This CDR3 has 12 amino acids.

J is TRBJ2-2 and V is TRBV10-3; unclear D gene. The CDR3 runs 14 residues. V lost 6 bases, J lost 5 bases, and 13 bases lay in between. CDR1 is ENHRY and CDR2 is SYGVKD in the germline V gene. The DNA for the CDR3 is TGTGCCATCAGATGGTCCCCAGTTACCGGGGAGCTGTTTTTT. Translating it yields CAIRWSPVTGELFF.

Written as DNA, the CDR3 is TGCGCCAGCAGGGGACTAGCGGGGGATACGCAGTATTTT. Residues: CASRGLAGDTQYF. The V gene is TRBV10-2, the J gene TRBJ2-3, with 13 bases that match TRBD2. This CDR3 has 13 amino acids. The V and J ends lost 6 bases and 6 bases, in that order; junction bases with no gene match: 0. CDR1 and CDR2 from the germline V gene are WSHSY and SAAADI.

The chain recombines TRBV9 with TRBJ2-5; 7 nucleotides line up with TRBD2. The germline V gene encodes CDR1 SGDLS and CDR2 YYNGEE. The CDR3 loop spans 14 amino acids. V gave up 4 bases and J gave up 5 bases; unmatched junction bases: 8. The DNA for the CDR3 is TGTGCCAGCAGCACGCGACTAGCCGGGGAGACCCAGTACTTC. This codes for CASSTRLAGETQYF.

The chain combines TRBV4-2 with TRBJ2-7; D unresolved. Germline V gene lookup returns CDR1 LGHNA and CDR2 YNFKEQ. The V gene lost 1 base and the J gene lost 6 bases, with 4 bases spanning the gap. CDR3 length: 11 residues. The CDR3 protein is CASSQASEQYF. CDR3 nucleotide sequence: TGTGCCAGCAGCCAAGCTTCCGAGCAGTACTTC.

The chain couples TRBV18 to TRBJ1-1; the D gene is possibly TRBD1 (6 bases). This CDR3 has 15 amino acids. Germline CDR1 is KGHSH and CDR2 is LQKENI. V dropped 1 base and J dropped 0 bases, with 9 bases sitting between them. This chain's CDR3 is CASSPLAGVNTEAFF. CDR3 DNA: TGTGCCAGCTCACCACTGGCAGGGGTGAACACTGAAGCTTTCTTT.

The chain joins TRBV18 to TRBJ2-1, with TRBD1 matching 11 bases. The CDR3 contains 16 residues. V trimming: 3 bases; J trimming: 6 bases; junction bases outside the gene matches: 7. Looked up from germline, CDR1 is KGHSH and CDR2 is LQKENI. This CDR3 is CASSPGQGAFGNEQFF. The CDR3 region has the DNA TGTGCCAGCTCACCCGGACAGGGGGCCTTTGGCAATGAGCAGTTCTTC.

The chain uses TRBV19 and TRBJ2-5; 10 bases map to TRBD1. Germline assignment: CDR1 LNHDA and CDR2 SQIVND (reference sequence). The CDR3 is made up of 14 amino acids. V gave up 5 bases and J gave up 4 bases; unmatched junction bases: 4. Here the CDR3 DNA reads TGTGCCAGTAGTGCGACAGGGGGCGGAGAGACCCAGTACTTC. It is translated as CASSATGGGETQYF. The variable domain in full, with the rest retrieved from reference TRBV19 and TRBJ2-5, is DGGITQSPKYLFRKEGQNVTLSCEQNLNHDAMYWYRQDPGQGLRLIYYSQIVNDFQKGDIAEGYSVSREKKESFPLTVTSAQKNPTAFYLCASSATGGGETQYFGPGTRLLVL.

This clone was counted a few times. The chain uses TRBV7-3 and TRBJ2-2; weak D call: TRBD2 (5 bases). Trimming pared 5 bases from V and 4 bases from J, leaving 11 bases between. The CDR3 consists of 14 residues. Germline V gene data show CDR1 as SGHTA and CDR2 as FQGTGA. CDR3 nucleotides: TGTGCCAGCAGCGTAGACTATGCCACCGGGGAGCTGTTTTTT. Protein: CASSVDYATGELFF.

V usage is TRBV6-5 and J usage is TRBJ2-3; 11 bases map to TRBD1. The germline V gene encodes CDR1 MNHEY and CDR2 SVGAGI. V lost 8 bases to trimming and J lost 4 bases; unmatched junction nucleotides: 8. This CDR3 region has 15 residues. The CDR3 coding sequence is TGTGCCAGCGGCCCCGGGACAGGGGGTGCAGATACGCAGTATTTT. Translation: CASGPGTGGADTQYF.

J is TRBJ2-3 and V is TRBV7-3, with TRBD2 matching 9 bases. Unmatched junction bases numbered 3, after V lost 2 bases and J lost 0 bases. The CDR3 has 16 residues. Germline loops: CDR1 SGHTA, CDR2 FQGTGA. CDR3: CASSLAGGFSTDTQYF. CDR3 nucleotides: TGTGCCAGCAGCTTAGCGGGGGGGTTTAGCACAGATACGCAGTATTTT.

This sequence joins TRBV6-5 and TRBJ1-1, with D maybe TRBD1 (6 bases). CDR1 and CDR2 (germline): MNHEY, SVGAGI. The CDR3 length is 14 residues. The V end lost 6 bases, the J end lost 3 bases, and 14 bases lay between the germline ends. The DNA of the CDR3 is TGTGCCAGCAGCGACCCCGGGACATACACTGAAGCTTTCTTT. Encoded protein: CASSDPGTYTEAFF.

The chain recombines TRBV5-1 with TRBJ2-2; 7 bases map to TRBD1. The CDR3 covers 14 residues. Losses at the gene ends were 4 bases for V and 5 bases for J; bases not matched to a gene: 5. Germline V lookup: CDR1 SGHRS, CDR2 YFSETQ. This CDR3 is CASSDRQGTGELFF. CDR3 nucleotides: TGCGCCAGCAGCGATAGACAGGGAACCGGGGAGCTGTTTTTT.